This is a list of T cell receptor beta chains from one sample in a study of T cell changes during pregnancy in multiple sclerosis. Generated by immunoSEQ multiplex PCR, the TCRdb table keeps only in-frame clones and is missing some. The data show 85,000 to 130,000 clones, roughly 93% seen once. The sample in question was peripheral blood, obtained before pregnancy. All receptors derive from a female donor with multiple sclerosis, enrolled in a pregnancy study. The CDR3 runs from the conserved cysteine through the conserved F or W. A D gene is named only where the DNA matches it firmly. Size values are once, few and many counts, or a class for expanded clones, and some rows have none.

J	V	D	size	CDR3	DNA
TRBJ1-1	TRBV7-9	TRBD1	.	CASSLQGALVTEAFF	TGTGCCAGCAGCTTACAGGGGGCGTTAGTAACTGAAGCTTTCTTT
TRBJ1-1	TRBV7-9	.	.	CASYKWGDLNTEAFF	TGTGCCAGCTATAAATGGGGCGATTTGAACACTGAAGCTTTCTTT
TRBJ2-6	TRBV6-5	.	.	CASRTTTSGANVLTF	TGTGCCAGCCGTACTACAACCTCTGGGGCCAACGTCCTGACTTTC
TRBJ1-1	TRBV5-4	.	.	CASSFPGELTTEAFF	TGTGCCAGCAGCTTCCCAGGGGAACTAACGACTGAAGCTTTCTTT
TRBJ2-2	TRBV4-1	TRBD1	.	CASSQVRGLSSGELFF	TGCGCCAGCAGCCAAGTCAGGGGGCTATCTTCCGGGGAGCTGTTTTTT
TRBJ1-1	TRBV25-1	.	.	CASRIGGRNTEAFF	TGTGCCAGCAGAATCGGTGGGAGGAACACTGAAGCTTTCTTT
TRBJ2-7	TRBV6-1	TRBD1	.	CASTLLGTGGYEQYF	TGTGCCAGCACTCTACTCGGGACAGGGGGCTACGAGCAGTACTTC
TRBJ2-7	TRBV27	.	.	CASSFGRETYEQYF	TGTGCCAGCAGTTTTGGGCGCGAGACCTACGAGCAGTACTTC
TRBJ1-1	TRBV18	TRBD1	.	CASSRPVGQGNTEAFF	TGTGCCAGCTCGCGACCGGTGGGACAGGGGAACACTGAAGCTTTCTTT
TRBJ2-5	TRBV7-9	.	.	CASSLAFPTKTQYF	TGTGCCAGCAGCTTAGCGTTTCCCACTAAGACCCAGTACTTC
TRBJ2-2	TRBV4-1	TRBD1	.	CASSLDRGVGELFF	TGCGCCAGCAGTCTGGACAGGGGTGTCGGGGAGCTGTTTTTT
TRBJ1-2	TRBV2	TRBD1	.	CASRHFGQGETF	TGTGCCAGCAGACACTTTGGACAGGGTGAAACCTTC
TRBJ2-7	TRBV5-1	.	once	CASSQDSYEQYF	TGCGCCAGCAGCCAGGATTCCTACGAGCAGTACTTC
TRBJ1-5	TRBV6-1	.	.	CASSVIGTKGNQPQHF	TGTGCCAGCAGTGTTATCGGGACAAAAGGCAATCAGCCCCAGCATTTT
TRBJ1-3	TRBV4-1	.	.	CASSHAGSGNTIYF	TGCGCCAGCAGCCATGCAGGGTCTGGAAACACCATATATTTT
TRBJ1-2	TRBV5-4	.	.	CASRGPGRGVHTF	TGTGCCAGCCGGGGACCGGGACGGGGGGTCCACACCTTC
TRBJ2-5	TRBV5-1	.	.	CASSLVGGQETQYF	TGCGCCAGCAGCTTGGTAGGGGGCCAAGAGACCCAGTACTTC
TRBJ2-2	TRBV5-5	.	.	CASSLSFRGTGELFF	TGTGCCAGCAGCTTGAGTTTTAGGGGAACCGGGGAGCTGTTTTTT
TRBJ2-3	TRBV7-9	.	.	CASREYRGTDTQYF	TGTGCCAGCAGAGAGTACCGGGGCACAGATACGCAGTATTTT
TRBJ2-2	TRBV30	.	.	CAGWQTSTGELFF	TGTGCCGGCTGGCAGACTAGCACCGGGGAGCTGTTTTTT
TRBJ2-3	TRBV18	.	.	CASSPLQDTDTQYF	TGTGCCAGCTCACCTCTGCAGGACACAGATACGCAGTATTTT
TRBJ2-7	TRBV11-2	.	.	CASSLAPGEQYF	TGTGCCAGCAGCTTAGCCCCGGGAGAGCAGTACTTC
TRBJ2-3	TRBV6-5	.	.	CASSYSLLAAGDTQYF	TGTGCCAGCAGTTACTCTCTACTAGCCGCGGGGGATACGCAGTATTTT
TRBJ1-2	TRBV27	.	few	CAARPQGANYGYTF	TGTGCCGCAAGACCACAGGGAGCTAACTATGGCTACACCTTC
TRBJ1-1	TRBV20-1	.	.	CSARVGLEAFF	TGCAGTGCTAGAGTGGGACTTGAAGCTTTCTTT
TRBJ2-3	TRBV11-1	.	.	CASSLWVATDTQYF	TGTGCCAGCAGTCTTTGGGTAGCCACAGATACGCAGTATTTT
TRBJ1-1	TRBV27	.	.	CASSLYRDTEAFF	TGTGCCAGCAGTTTATACAGGGACACTGAAGCTTTCTTT
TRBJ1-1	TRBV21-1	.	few	CASSKVHDTEAFF	TGTGCCAGCAGCAAAGTACACGACACTGAAGCTTTCTTT
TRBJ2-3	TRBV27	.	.	CASSPSTDTQYF	TGTGCCAGCAGTCCTAGCACAGATACGCAGTATTTT
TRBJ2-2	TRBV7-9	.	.	CASSEYQGYTGELFF	TGTGCCAGCAGCGAATACCAGGGGTACACCGGGGAGCTGTTTTTT
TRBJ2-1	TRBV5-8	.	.	CASSFTAGWGRNEQFF	TGTGCCAGCAGCTTTACTGCGGGATGGGGTCGCAATGAGCAGTTCTTC
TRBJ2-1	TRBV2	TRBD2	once	CASSEVPVILAGSPYNEQFF	TGTGCCAGCAGTGAGGTCCCGGTAATACTAGCGGGCTCCCCGTACAATGAGCAGTTCTTC
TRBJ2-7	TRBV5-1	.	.	CASSAAGEYEQYF	TGCGCCAGCAGCGCGGCAGGGGAATACGAGCAGTACTTC
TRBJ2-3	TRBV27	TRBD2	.	CASSRREGPTDTQYF	TGTGCCAGCAGTAGGAGGGAGGGCCCCACAGATACGCAGTATTTT
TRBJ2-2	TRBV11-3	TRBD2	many	CASSLDGAGAYTGELFF	TGTGCCAGCAGCTTAGATGGGGCGGGAGCCTACACCGGGGAGCTGTTTTTT
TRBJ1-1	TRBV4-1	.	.	CASSPPTQMVTEAFF	TGCGCCAGCAGCCCTCCAACACAAATGGTCACTGAAGCTTTCTTT
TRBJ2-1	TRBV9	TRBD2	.	CASSVEPFAGGRGSYNEQFF	TGTGCCAGCAGCGTAGAACCCTTCGCGGGCGGGAGAGGGTCCTACAATGAGCAGTTCTTC
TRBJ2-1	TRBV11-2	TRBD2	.	CASSFLLAAYNEQFF	TGTGCCAGCAGCTTTTTACTAGCGGCATACAATGAGCAGTTCTTC
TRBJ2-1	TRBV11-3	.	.	CASSLVQGREQFF	TGTGCCAGCAGCTTAGTCCAGGGTCGGGAGCAGTTCTTC
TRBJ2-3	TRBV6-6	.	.	CASSYIAGRSPNTQYF	TGTGCCAGCAGTTACATTGCGGGAAGGTCCCCAAATACGCAGTATTTT
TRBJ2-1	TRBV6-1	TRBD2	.	CASSLRTSGSGEQFF	TGTGCCAGCAGCCTTCGGACTAGCGGGAGCGGTGAGCAGTTCTTC
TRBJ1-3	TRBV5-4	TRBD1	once	CASSPGQGAGNTIYF	TGTGCCAGCAGCCCAGGACAGGGGGCAGGAAACACCATATATTTT
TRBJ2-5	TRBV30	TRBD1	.	CAWETGTEETQYF	TGTGCCTGGGAAACTGGGACAGAAGAGACCCAGTACTTC
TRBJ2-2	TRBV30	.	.	CAWSVRRNTGELFF	TGTGCCTGGAGTGTGCGGAGAAACACCGGGGAGCTGTTTTTT
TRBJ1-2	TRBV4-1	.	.	CASSQDKGPADGYTF	TGCGCCAGCAGCCAAGATAAGGGGCCGGCGGATGGCTACACCTTC
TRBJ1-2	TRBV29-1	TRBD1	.	CSVDTGQGIDYGYTF	TGCAGCGTTGACACAGGACAGGGGATCGACTATGGCTACACCTTC
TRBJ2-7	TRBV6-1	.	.	CASSDSSGADYEQYF	TGTGCCAGCAGTGATAGCAGCGGAGCAGACTACGAGCAGTACTTC
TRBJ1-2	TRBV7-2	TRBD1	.	CASSLEIGTDGYTF	TGTGCCAGCAGCTTAGAGATAGGGACAGATGGCTACACCTTC
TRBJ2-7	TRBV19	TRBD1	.	CASSIGTGAHYEQYF	TGTGCCAGTAGTATAGGGACAGGGGCCCACTACGAGCAGTACTTC
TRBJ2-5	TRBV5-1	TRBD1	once	CASSVPQGIQETQYF	TGCGCCAGCAGCGTTCCACAGGGGATCCAAGAGACCCAGTACTTC
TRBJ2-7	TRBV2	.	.	CASSDFSGKDSYEQYF	TGTGCCAGCAGTGACTTTTCAGGAAAAGACTCCTACGAGCAGTACTTC
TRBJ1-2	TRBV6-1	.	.	CASSELEGNYGYTF	TGTGCCAGCAGTGAATTGGAGGGGAACTATGGCTACACCTTC
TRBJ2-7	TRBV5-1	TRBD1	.	CASSHGTPGQGAQYF	TGCGCCAGCAGCCACGGAACACCGGGACAGGGTGCCCAGTACTTC
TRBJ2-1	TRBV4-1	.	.	CASSQGLVNEQFF	TGCGCCAGCAGCCAAGGCCTAGTCAATGAGCAGTTCTTC
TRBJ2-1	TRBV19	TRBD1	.	CASSMTRGSYNEQFF	TGTGCCAGTAGTATGACCAGGGGGTCCTACAATGAGCAGTTCTTC
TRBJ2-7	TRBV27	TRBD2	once	CASSLSFLAGGDYEQYF	TGTGCCAGCAGTTTATCGTTCCTAGCGGGAGGGGACTACGAGCAGTACTTC
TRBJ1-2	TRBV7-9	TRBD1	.	CASSVDRDGGANYGYTF	TGTGCCAGCAGCGTGGACAGGGATGGTGGAGCTAACTATGGCTACACCTTC
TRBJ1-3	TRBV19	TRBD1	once	CASSTSRDSSGNTIYF	TGTGCCAGTAGTACAAGTAGGGACAGCTCTGGAAACACCATATATTTT
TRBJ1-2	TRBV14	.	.	CASSQDIIRDGYTF	TGTGCCAGCAGCCAAGATATTATCAGGGATGGCTACACCTTC
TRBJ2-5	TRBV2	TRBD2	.	CASSELSGGVQETQYF	TGTGCCAGCAGTGAATTAAGCGGGGGGGTCCAAGAGACCCAGTACTTC